The rows below give T cell receptor beta chains drawn from one sample of a study of T cell responses to AZD1222 COVID-19 vaccine. The assay was immunoSEQ multiplex PCR, and TCRdb's table has in-frame clones only and misses some. The sample shows roughly 100,000 clones, 88% of them seen only once. Specimen: peripheral blood, collected on day 0 of AZD1222 vaccination. These receptors originate from an adult in good health. Both conserved end residues are part of each CDR3. D genes are given only for firm matches. Not all rows give a size; the values are once, few, many and, for expanded clones, a class.

D gene	V gene	clone size	J gene	CDR3 DNA	CDR3 protein
TRBD2	TRBV10-3	-	TRBJ2-1	TGTGCCATCACATCCAGGGAGGGCAATGAGCAGTTCTTC	CAITSREGNEQFF
-	TRBV12-3/TRBV12-4	few	TRBJ1-5	TGTGCCAGCAGCCGTACAGCCACCACCCAGCATTTT	CASSRTATTQHF
TRBD2	TRBV19	-	TRBJ2-2	TGTGCCAGTAGTATGGCTAGCGGGAGGTCCGGGGAGCTGTTTTTT	CASSMASGRSGELFF
TRBD1	TRBV19	-	TRBJ2-2	TGTGCCAGTAGTATCGGGGGGACAGGGGTTTTTGCCGGGGAGCTGTTTTTT	CASSIGGTGVFAGELFF
TRBD2	TRBV7-9	once	TRBJ2-3	TGTGCCAGCAGCTGGGCTACTAGCGATGACAGCACAGATACGCAGTATTTT	CASSWATSDDSTDTQYF
TRBD1	TRBV28	few	TRBJ2-7	TGTGCCAGCAGTTTGGACAGGGGGAAAGTCCACGAGCAGTACTTC	CASSLDRGKVHEQYF
-	TRBV27	-	TRBJ1-3	TGTGCCAGCAGTCCGAGACATCTGGGGGGAAACACCATATATTTT	CASSPRHLGGNTIYF
-	TRBV20-1	-	TRBJ1-2	TGCAGTGCCCCCCGAGATGGCTACACCTTC	CSAPRDGYTF
-	TRBV28	-	TRBJ2-7	TGTGCCAGCAGCCGTGAGGGGGTTCCGGACCACGAGCAGTACTTC	CASSREGVPDHEQYF
-	TRBV28	-	TRBJ2-7	TGTGCCAGCAGTTTACTAAAAAGGGGCGAGCAGTACTTC	CASSLLKRGEQYF
-	TRBV6-5	-	TRBJ2-2	TGTGCCACAATTTCGGAGCTGAACACCGGGGAGCTGTTTTTT	CATISELNTGELFF
TRBD1	TRBV27	-	TRBJ1-1	TGTGCCAGCAGTCCACGGTGGACAGGGAACACTGAAGCTTTCTTT	CASSPRWTGNTEAFF
TRBD1	TRBV25-1	-	TRBJ2-7	TGTGCCAGCAGATCAACAGGGGTATCGTTCGAGCAGTACTTC	CASRSTGVSFEQYF
-	TRBV5-1	-	TRBJ1-5	TGCGCCAGCAGCTTGGGTCAAAATCAGCCCCAGCATTTT	CASSLGQNQPQHF
-	TRBV5-5	once	TRBJ1-1	TGTGCCAGCAGCCCGGGACCCACGAACACTGAAGCTTTCTTT	CASSPGPTNTEAFF
-	TRBV25-1	-	TRBJ2-7	TGTGCCAGCAGCCTCAAGATAAGCGGCGGCGAGCAGTACTTC	CASSLKISGGEQYF
-	TRBV28	-	TRBJ1-1	TGTGCCAGCAGTTCCCCGTTGGGTGTTTCGAACACTGAAGCTTTCTTT	CASSSPLGVSNTEAFF
TRBD1	TRBV13	-	TRBJ1-2	TGTGCCAGCAGCTTAGAACAGGGGCAGTATGGCTACACCTTC	CASSLEQGQYGYTF
-	TRBV12-3/TRBV12-4	-	TRBJ1-4	TGTGCCAGCGGGCAGGGCTACGAAAAACTGTTTTTT	CASGQGYEKLFF
-	TRBV3-1/TRBV3-2	-	TRBJ1-1	TGTGCCAGCAGCCAAGACTTTTCTTTGAACACTGAAGCTTTCTTT	CASSQDFSLNTEAFF
-	TRBV5-8	-	TRBJ1-1	TGTGCCAGCAGCTTGGTTGGGACGGCGAACACTGAAGCTTTCTTT	CASSLVGTANTEAFF
-	TRBV7-2	-	TRBJ2-1	TGTGCCAGCAGCTTAGTGAGGACTACCGTAGAGCAGTTCTTC	CASSLVRTTVEQFF
TRBD1	TRBV5-1	-	TRBJ1-3	TGCGCCAGCAGCCCAGACAGGGGAGGTGGAAACACCATATATTTT	CASSPDRGGGNTIYF
-	TRBV6-6	-	TRBJ1-5	TGTGCCAGCAGCTCACCTCAGCCCCAGCATTTT	CASSSPQPQHF
TRBD1	TRBV6-5	-	TRBJ1-2	TGTGCCAGCAGTTACTCAGCAGGGGGCATGGTCTATGGCTACACCTTC	CASSYSAGGMVYGYTF
TRBD2	TRBV9	-	TRBJ2-5	TGTGCCAGCAGCGAGGGACTAGCGGGAGGGGAGACCCAGTACTTC	CASSEGLAGGETQYF
TRBD2	TRBV7-2	-	TRBJ2-1	TGTGCCAGCAGCGCGACTGGGGCGGGAGGCCGAGCGTTCCACAATGAGCAGTTCTTC	CASSATGAGGRAFHNEQFF
TRBD1	TRBV27	-	TRBJ2-2	TGTGCCAGCAGTTTAAACCGGGACAGGGTAACCACCGGGGAGCTGTTTTTT	CASSLNRDRVTTGELFF
-	TRBV5-1	-	TRBJ2-7	TGCGCCAGCAGAATCAACTCCTACGAGCAGTACTTC	CASRINSYEQYF
-	TRBV2	-	TRBJ2-7	TGTGCCCGAAGGACAGACTCCTACGAGCAGTACTTC	CARRTDSYEQYF
-	TRBV5-1	-	TRBJ1-3	TGCGCCAGCAGCTTGGCCACACAGAACACCATATATTTT	CASSLATQNTIYF
-	TRBV7-2	-	TRBJ2-1	TGTGCCAGCAGCCCTGATAATGAGCAGTTCTTC	CASSPDNEQFF
TRBD2	TRBV2	-	TRBJ2-1	TGTGCCAGCAGTGGCCCCGGGACTAGCGGGAGTAGCCCGCAGTTCTTC	CASSGPGTSGSSPQFF
-	TRBV7-8	once	TRBJ2-5	TGTGCCAGCAGCCCGACACACGAGACCCAGTACTTC	CASSPTHETQYF
-	TRBV2	-	TRBJ1-5	TGTGCCAGCAGGGGAGACAGGTACAATCAGCCCCAGCATTTT	CASRGDRYNQPQHF
-	TRBV9	-	TRBJ1-4	TGTGCCAGCGGGCGGGGGGAAATAGGGACTAATGAAAAACTGTTTTTT	CASGRGEIGTNEKLFF
-	TRBV7-3	-	TRBJ1-2	TGTGCCAGCAGCTCCGAGGGTGCGGGATATGGCTACACCTTC	CASSSEGAGYGYTF
-	TRBV4-2	-	TRBJ2-5	TGTGCCAGCAGCCAAGATCCGGGGGAGACCCAGTACTTC	CASSQDPGETQYF
-	TRBV5-8	-	TRBJ2-1	TGTGCCAGCAGCCTCCAGGGGGGGCCCTACAATGAGCAGTTCTTC	CASSLQGGPYNEQFF
TRBD1	TRBV11-2	-	TRBJ2-4	TGTGCCAGCAGCGATAACAGGGGATTAGCCAAAAACATTCAGTACTTC	CASSDNRGLAKNIQYF
TRBD1	TRBV19	-	TRBJ1-4	TGTGCCAGCCGGGTACAAAGGGGGCTAGATGAAAAACTGTTTTTT	CASRVQRGLDEKLFF
-	TRBV5-1	-	TRBJ2-5	TGCGCCAGCAGCTTAAGGCAGGACAGCACGACCCAGTACTTC	CASSLRQDSTTQYF
TRBD1	TRBV15	-	TRBJ2-3	TGTGCCACCAGCAGATACAGGGGGCGTAACACAGATACGCAGTATTTT	CATSRYRGRNTDTQYF
-	TRBV19	-	TRBJ2-3	TGTGCCAGTCGGCAGGGTGGGTTGATCACAGATACGCAGTATTTT	CASRQGGLITDTQYF
TRBD1	TRBV2	-	TRBJ2-1	TGTGCCAGCATCGGACAGGGGAGGTCCTACAATGAGCAGTTCTTC	CASIGQGRSYNEQFF
TRBD1	TRBV28	-	TRBJ1-2	TGTGCCAGCAGTTTACGGGACAGGGAGGCTGGCTACACCTTC	CASSLRDREAGYTF
TRBD1	TRBV6-5	-	TRBJ1-1	TGTGCCAGCAGTTGGGGACAGGGGGTACCTGAAGCTTTCTTT	CASSWGQGVPEAFF
TRBD1	TRBV28	once	TRBJ1-5	TGTGCCAGCAGTTTGTCGGACAGGGAGTATCAGCCCCAGCATTTT	CASSLSDREYQPQHF
-	TRBV28	-	TRBJ1-1	TGTGCCAGCAGTTCCACCGGGACGAACACTGAAGCTTTCTTT	CASSSTGTNTEAFF
-	TRBV7-9	-	TRBJ1-6	TGTGCCAGCAGCTTAGGGGTTTCACCCCTCCACTTT	CASSLGVSPLHF
-	TRBV23-1	-	TRBJ1-3	TGCGCCAGCAGTCAATCGACCGTCATCTCTGGAAACACCATATATTTT	CASSQSTVISGNTIYF